A single sample is the source of the 20 T cell receptor beta chains below, sequenced in a study of blood T cell repertoires in COVID-19. Assay: immunoSEQ multiplex PCR; the TCRdb copy retains only in-frame clones and omits some. The repertoire holds roughly 150,000 clones, 79% seen once, with over 15% in the top ten. Specimen: PBMCs or T cells enriched from blood (not recorded which). These receptors came from a woman in her sixties or seventies in a cohort exposed to, infected with or recovered from COVID-19 (not recorded which).

This rearrangement joins TRBV18 to TRBJ1-4; possible D gene TRBD1, 5 bases. V was shortened by 4 bases and J by 3 bases, with 6 bases between the two germline ends. This CDR3 region has 13 residues. Germline values: CDR1 KGHSH, CDR2 LQKENI. The CDR3 DNA is TGTGCCAGCTCACAGGGGTCTAATGAAAAACTGTTTTTT. Its translation: CASSQGSNEKLFF. Complete variable domain (other parts from reference TRBV18 and TRBJ1-4): NAGVMQNPRHLVRRRGQEARLRCSPMKGHSHVYWYRQLPEEGLKFMVYLQKENIIDESGMPKERFSAEFPKEGPSILRIQQVVRGDSAAYFCASSQGSNEKLFFGSGTQLSVL.

This rearrangement joins TRBV11-3 to TRBJ2-3; 8 nucleotides line up with TRBD1. The CDR3 is made up of 15 amino acids. CDR1 SGHNT and CDR2 YENEEA come from the germline V gene. V was pared by 7 bases and J by 1 base, with 7 bases of the junction left unmatched. The CDR3, as DNA: TGTGCCAGCACCCCCGGACAGGGACGCACAGATACGCAGTATTTT. It specifies CASTPGQGRTDTQYF.

The J gene is TRBJ1-4, the V gene TRBV2; D remains unclear. The germline V gene has CDR1 SNHLY and CDR2 FYNNEI. This CDR3 has 12 amino acids. The V and J ends lost 7 bases and 4 bases respectively, with 7 bases between them. CDR3: CASTGNNEKLFF. The CDR3 DNA reads as TGTGCCAGCACGGGGAATAATGAAAAACTGTTTTTT.

This rearrangement joins TRBV3-1 (or the pseudogene TRBV3-2) to TRBJ2-5, with a tentative D call TRBD2 (5 bases). In germline, CDR1 is LGHDT, CDR2 YNNKEL (reference sequence). V lost 1 base to trimming and J lost 0 bases, with 15 bases between them. The CDR3 has 17 amino acids. The CDR3 sequence is CASSQVCPWRDQETQYF. The CDR3 nucleotides read TGTGCCAGCAGCCAAGTCTGTCCGTGGCGGGACCAAGAGACCCAGTACTTC.

This chain connects TRBV4-2 to TRBJ2-1; D gene ambiguous. The germline V gene has CDR1 LGHNA and CDR2 YNFKEQ. Trimming pared 3 bases from V and 6 bases from J, leaving 6 bases between. The CDR3 extends over 12 amino acids. The CDR3 coding sequence is TGTGCCAGCAGCCAGGGCTCCAATGAGCAGTTCTTC. Amino acid sequence: CASSQGSNEQFF.

This sequence joins TRBV5-1 and TRBJ2-3; 7 bases agree with TRBD2. From germline, CDR1 is SGHRS and CDR2 YFSETQ. This CDR3 has 15 residues. The junction had 3 bases not matched to a gene; V was cut back by 1 base and J by 1 base. CDR3 DNA: TGCGCCAGCAGCTTGCGACGGGGGGGCACAGATACGCAGTATTTT. It translates to CASSLRRGGTDTQYF.

The V call is TRBV27, the J call TRBJ1-5, with a tentative D call TRBD1 (5 bases). The CDR3 consists of 15 residues. Germline V CDR1 and CDR2: MNHEY, SMNVEV (reference sequence). V lost 3 bases, J lost 4 bases, and 13 bases lay in between. This CDR3 reads CASSLSAGLNQPQHF. CDR3 bases: TGTGCCAGCAGTTTGAGTGCGGGGCTTAATCAGCCCCAGCATTTT.

This chain joins TRBV7-2 and TRBJ1-2; D remains ambiguous. The CDR3 covers 13 residues. V lost 1 base and J 8 bases, leaving 11 bases between the germline ends. Per the germline V gene, CDR1 is SGHTA and CDR2 is FQGNSA. The CDR3 sequence: CASSLVLEGGYTF. In DNA, the CDR3 is TGTGCCAGCAGCTTAGTTTTAGAGGGAGGCTACACCTTC.

This clone was picked up a small number of times. The V and J genes are TRBV19 and TRBJ1-5; TRBD1 aligns across 8 bases. Germline CDR1 reads LNHDA; CDR2 reads SQIVND (reference sequence). The CDR3 is made up of 15 amino acids. With 6 bases clipped from V and 7 bases from J, the junction kept 11 bases outside the gene matches. The CDR3 region is CASSPRQGTGQPQHF. In nucleotides, the CDR3 is TGTGCCAGTAGCCCGCGACAGGGGACCGGCCAGCCCCAGCATTTT.

The table lists this clone with a count of one. V gene TRBV7-8 combines with J gene TRBJ2-3; TRBD2 is a possible D gene (6 bases). V lost 5 bases and J 0 bases, leaving 15 bases between the germline ends. CDR3 length equals 16 residues. CDR1 and CDR2 (germline): SGHVS, FQNEAQ. CDR3 in DNA: TGTGCCAGCAGCCCCCCCTTAGCGGCTAGCACAGATACGCAGTATTTT. This sequence encodes CASSPPLAASTDTQYF.

The V and J genes are TRBV5-1 and TRBJ2-2, with D possibly matching TRBD2 (5 bases). V lost 6 bases and J 4 bases, leaving 13 bases between the germline ends. This CDR3 spans 14 amino acids. The V gene's germline CDR1 is SGHRS and CDR2 YFSETQ. The CDR3 region has the DNA TGCGCCAGCATCGAGGGTCCGGGCACCGGGGAGCTGTTTTTT. Translated, it gives CASIEGPGTGELFF.

The chain recombines TRBV27 with TRBJ2-7; 13 nucleotides align to TRBD2. This CDR3 contains 15 residues. V was pared by 8 bases and J by 2 bases, with 6 bases of the junction left unmatched. From germline, CDR1 is MNHEY and CDR2 SMNVEV (reference sequence). Here the CDR3 DNA reads TGTGCCAGCCACCTTGGACTAGCGGGAGCCTACGAGCAGTACTTC. This translates into CASHLGLAGAYEQYF.

This clone appeared a single time. The CDR3 region has the DNA TGTGCCAGCAGACCAGGGGGCGCAGGGGTATCTTTCTTT. This encodes CASRPGGAGVSFF. The J gene is TRBJ1-1, the V gene TRBV6-5; 8 bases fit TRBD1. The germline CDR1 and CDR2 sequences are MNHEY and SVGAGI. The V segment lost 6 bases and the J segment 12 bases; nucleotides outside the gene matches: 12. This CDR3 has 13 amino acids.

This clone showed up just a few times. The chain employs TRBV27 and TRBJ2-7, with TRBD2 as a possible D gene (6 bases). Per germline, CDR1 MNHEY and CDR2 SMNVEV (reference sequence). Trimming removed 6 bases from V and 3 bases from J, with 18 bases in between. The CDR3 is 15 residues long. Written as DNA, the CDR3 is TGTGCCAGCAGGGGTCTGGCGGGGTCGGGCTACGAGCAGTACTTC. Amino acid sequence: CASRGLAGSGYEQYF.

The J gene is TRBJ2-7, the V gene TRBV10-3; 9 bases agree with TRBD1. This CDR3 comprises 13 residues. V was clipped by 10 bases and J by 2 bases; unmatched bases: 6. CDR1 is ENHRY, CDR2 SYGVKD, per germline. CDR3 amino acids: CATGRQGAYEQYF. The DNA for the CDR3 is TGTGCCACAGGCCGACAGGGGGCCTACGAGCAGTACTTC.

This clone was counted ten times or more. The junction shows a germline mismatch at one end, possibly a read error. This chain joins TRBV28 and TRBJ1-2; 7 bases map to TRBD1. The CDR3 consists of 12 residues. Germline V gives CDR1 MDHEN, CDR2 SYDVKM. The chain's CDR3 is CASTGVNYGYTF. CDR3 DNA sequence: TGTGCTAGCACAGGGGTTAACTATGGCTACACCTTC.

The chain uses TRBV19 and TRBJ1-2; maybe TRBD1 (6 bases). This CDR3 has 14 residues. The V and J ends lost 5 bases and 2 bases respectively, with 12 bases between them. CDR1 and CDR2 (germline): LNHDA, SQIVND (reference sequence). The chain's CDR3 is CASSFGDRNYGYTF. CDR3 sequence (DNA): TGTGCCAGTAGTTTTGGCGACAGGAACTATGGCTACACCTTC.

The gene calls are TRBV7-3 and TRBJ2-7; 9 bases are shared with TRBD1. Per the germline V gene, CDR1 is SGHTA and CDR2 is FQGTGA. The CDR3 is 15 residues long. J lost 0 bases, V lost 2 bases, and 2 bases had no gene match. The CDR3 here is CASSLGTGLSYEQYF. CDR3 bases: TGTGCCAGCAGCTTAGGGACAGGGCTCTCCTACGAGCAGTACTTC.

The chain links TRBV28 to TRBJ1-3, with a tentative D call TRBD1 (5 bases). Germline V gives CDR1 MDHEN, CDR2 SYDVKM. The CDR3 totals 12 residues. V was trimmed by 7 bases and J by 5 bases, leaving 9 bases between them. The CDR3 loop reads CASIRGRNTIYF. CDR3 DNA: TGTGCCAGCATCCGGGGGAGAAACACCATATATTTT.

Only one count was recorded for this clone. The chain employs TRBV5-1 and TRBJ1-2; TRBD1 matches 10 bases. Per germline, CDR1 SGHRS and CDR2 YFSETQ. The CDR3 loop spans 15 amino acids. The V gene end was trimmed by 4 bases and the J gene end by 4 bases; junction bases not matched to a gene: 7. The CDR3 is CASSNGQGVTYGYTF. The CDR3 nucleotides read TGCGCCAGCAGCAATGGACAGGGGGTCACCTATGGCTACACCTTC.